The rows below give T cell receptor beta chains drawn from one sample of a study of shared clonotypes between healthy human individuals. Libraries were prepared by immunoSEQ multiplex PCR; TCRdb keeps only in-frame clonotypes and omits some of them. The sample comprises millions of clones, approximately 90% of which are singletons, and more than 0.12% rests with the top ten. What was sequenced was naive CD4+ T cells sorted from blood. The receptors originated from a man between 18 and 35 years old in good health. The CDR3 runs from the conserved cysteine through the conserved F or W. The D gene is left open where the match is weak.

length	D	V	CDR3
14	-	TRBV11-3	CASSSRPGPYEQYF
13	TRBD1	TRBV30	CAWSEGQGNIQYF
11	-	TRBV2	CASTGHTEAFF
13	TRBD2	TRBV11-2	CASSSGLAYEQYF
16	-	TRBV5-6	CASSLLGESAHYEQYF
15	-	TRBV11-2	CASSLGPQASYGYTF
14	-	TRBV6-5	CASGRGGPTGELFF
16	TRBD1	TRBV30	CAWSVQQGATGDTQYF
14	TRBD1	TRBV27	CASSLAQGAGGYTF
14	-	TRBV28	CASIDSATNEKLFF
13	-	TRBV5-1	CASSLTYFTEAFF
12	-	TRBV10-3	CAISDPGEKQYF
13	-	TRBV7-9	CASSKTGSNEQFF
14	-	TRBV18	CASSPLSGNYGYTF
15	-	TRBV7-2	CASSLSGSSYNEQFF
15	-	TRBV28	CASSPLDLRNTEAFF
15	TRBD2	TRBV30	CAWSTERGGSGTQYF
12	-	TRBV2	CASSDPVTEAFF
13	-	TRBV19	CASSTAINSPLHF
17	-	TRBV28	CASRPRPTGRPNQPQHF
14	TRBD1	TRBV19	CASSIGTDYQPQHF
12	-	TRBV4-3	CASSLQGGEQFF
14	-	TRBV28	CASIEAGDNYGYTF
13	-	TRBV9	CASSGANTGELFF
15	TRBD1	TRBV5-4	CASSLAGTGDTEAFF
15	TRBD1	TRBV2	CASSEWGTGPNEQFF
13	-	TRBV6-5	CASSYSPENTIYF
12	-	TRBV6-1	CASSRVLEKLFF
17	TRBD2	TRBV4-3	CASSQVYSGGYTDTQYF
15	TRBD1	TRBV18	CASSPLMTGDTEAFF
15	-	TRBV10-3	CAISELQSYNSPLHF
15	TRBD1	TRBV9	CASSSLGQVQETQYF
14	TRBD2	TRBV2	CASLAGVSSYEQYF
10	-	TRBV30	CAWSQETQYF
15	TRBD1	TRBV5-1	CASSLGTGNGIEQYF
13	-	TRBV6-5	CASYLRKATEAFF
15	TRBD1	TRBV5-4	CASSLDRGLRYEQFF
15	TRBD1	TRBV13	CASSLGDRRRGELFF
14	TRBD1	TRBV18	CASSPDRVSEGYTF
13	-	TRBV30	CAWRHTSGNTIYF
13	-	TRBV19	CASSLIANYGYTF
18	TRBD2	TRBV7-8	CASSSPALAGTSSYEQYF
15	TRBD1	TRBV11-3	CASSLGTGDGYEQYF
15	TRBD1	TRBV6-4	CASRPTGVSYNEQFF
13	-	TRBV6-1	CASSPDFGNTIYF
13	TRBD1	TRBV2	CASILQGATEAFF
13	-	TRBV7-9	CASSLAGSYEQYF
14	-	TRBV9	CASSVQGGNSPLHF
15	-	TRBV18	CASSPRGGTNEKLFF
15	TRBD1	TRBV27	CASSSPGQGSYEQYF
17	TRBD2	TRBV5-4	CASSLGLAGGQADTQYF
17	-	TRBV4-1	CASSQRGGGATNEKLFF
13	-	TRBV6-5	CASSYADYNEQFF
16	TRBD2	TRBV7-9	CASSPISGSPRDTQYF